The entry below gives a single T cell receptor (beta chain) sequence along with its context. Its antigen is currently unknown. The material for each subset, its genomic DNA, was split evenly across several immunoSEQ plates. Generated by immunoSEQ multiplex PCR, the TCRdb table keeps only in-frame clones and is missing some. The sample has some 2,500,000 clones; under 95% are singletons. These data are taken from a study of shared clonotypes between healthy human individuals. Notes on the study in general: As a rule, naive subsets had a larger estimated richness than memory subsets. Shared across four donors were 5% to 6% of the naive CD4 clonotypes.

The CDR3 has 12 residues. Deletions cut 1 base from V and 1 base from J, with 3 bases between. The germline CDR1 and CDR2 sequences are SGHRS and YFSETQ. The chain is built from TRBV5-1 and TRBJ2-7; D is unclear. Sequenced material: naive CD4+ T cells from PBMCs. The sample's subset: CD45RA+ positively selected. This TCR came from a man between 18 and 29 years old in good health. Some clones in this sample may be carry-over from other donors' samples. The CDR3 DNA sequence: TGCGCCAGCAGCTTGCAATCCTACGAGCAGTACTTC. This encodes CASSLQSYEQYF. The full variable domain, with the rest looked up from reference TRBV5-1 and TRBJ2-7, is KAGVTQTPRYLIKTRGQQVTLSCSPISGHRSVSWYQQTPGQGLQFLFEYFSETQRNKGNFPGRFSGRQFSNSRSEMNVSTLELGDSALYLCASSLQSYEQYFGPGTRLTVT.